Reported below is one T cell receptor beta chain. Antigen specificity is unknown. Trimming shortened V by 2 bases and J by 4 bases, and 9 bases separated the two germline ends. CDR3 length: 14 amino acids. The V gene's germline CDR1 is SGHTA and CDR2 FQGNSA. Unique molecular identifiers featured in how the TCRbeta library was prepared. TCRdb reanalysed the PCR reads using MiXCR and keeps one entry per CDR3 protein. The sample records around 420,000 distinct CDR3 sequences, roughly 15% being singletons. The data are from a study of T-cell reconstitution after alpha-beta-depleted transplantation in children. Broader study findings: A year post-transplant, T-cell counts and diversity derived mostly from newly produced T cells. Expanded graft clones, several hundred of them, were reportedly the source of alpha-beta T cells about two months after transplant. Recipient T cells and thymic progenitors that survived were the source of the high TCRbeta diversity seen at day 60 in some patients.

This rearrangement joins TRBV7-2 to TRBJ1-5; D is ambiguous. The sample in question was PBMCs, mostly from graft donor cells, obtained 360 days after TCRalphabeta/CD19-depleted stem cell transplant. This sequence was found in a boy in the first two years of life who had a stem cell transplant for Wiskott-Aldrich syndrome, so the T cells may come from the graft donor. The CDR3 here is CASSLYLRNQPQHF. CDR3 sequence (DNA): TGTGCCAGCAGCTTATATCTAAGAAATCAGCCCCAGCATTTT. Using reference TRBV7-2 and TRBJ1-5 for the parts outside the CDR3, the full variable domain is GAGVSQSPSNKVTEKGKDVELRCDPISGHTALYWYRQSLGQGLEFLIYFQGNSAPDKSGLPSDRFSAERTGGSVSTLTIQRTQQEDSAVYLCASSLYLRNQPQHFGDGTRLSIL.